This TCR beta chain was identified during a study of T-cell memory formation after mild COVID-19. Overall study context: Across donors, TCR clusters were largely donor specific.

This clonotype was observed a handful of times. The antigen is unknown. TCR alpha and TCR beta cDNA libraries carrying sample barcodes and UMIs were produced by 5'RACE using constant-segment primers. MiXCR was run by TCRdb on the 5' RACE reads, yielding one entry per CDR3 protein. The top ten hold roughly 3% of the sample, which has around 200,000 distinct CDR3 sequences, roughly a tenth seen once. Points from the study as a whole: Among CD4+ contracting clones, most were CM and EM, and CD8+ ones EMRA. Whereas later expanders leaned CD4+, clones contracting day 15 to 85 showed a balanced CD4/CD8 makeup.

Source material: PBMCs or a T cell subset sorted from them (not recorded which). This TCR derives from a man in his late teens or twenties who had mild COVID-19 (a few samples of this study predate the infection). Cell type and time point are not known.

CDR3 in amino acids: CASSPGHRSGANVLTF. The CDR3 nucleotides read TGTGCCAGCAGTCCCGGACACAGATCTGGGGCCAACGTCCTGACTTTC. The chain employs TRBV7-9 and TRBJ2-6; D may be TRBD1 (5 bases). Trimming pared 6 bases from V and 1 base from J, leaving 13 bases between. The CDR3 length is 16 residues. The V gene's germline CDR1 is SEHNR and CDR2 FQNEAQ (reference sequence). Complete variable domain (other parts from reference TRBV7-9 and TRBJ2-6): DTGVSQNPRHKITKRGQNVTFRCDPISEHNRLYWYRQTLGQGPEFLTYFQNEAQLEKSRLLSDRFSAERPKGSFSTLEIQRTEQGDSAMYLCASSPGHRSGANVLTFGAGSRLTVL.